These T cell receptor beta chains were read from a single sample in a study of T cells in Graves' hyperthyroidism and ophthalmopathy. TCRdb called the multiplex PCR reads again in MiXCR, with one record for every CDR3 protein. The sample has hundreds of thousands of distinct CDR3 sequences, around 16% seen once. Sample: blood. The receptors stem from a woman aged 40 to 50 with Graves' ophthalmopathy. Both conserved end residues are part of each CDR3. Each record gives: V gene, J gene, D gene, clone size, CDR3 DNA, CDR3 protein. The D gene is left open where the match is weak. Part of the rows lack a size; the others show once, few, many or a class for expanded clones.

>TRBV10-3|TRBJ2-3|TRBD2|few
TGTGCCATCAGTGAGTCGTCAGCGGGACTCACAGATACGCAGTATTTT
CAISESSAGLTDTQYF
>TRBV28|TRBJ2-1|TRBD1|many
TGTGCCAGCAGTTACACCGGGACAGGGGTGGGCTACAATGAGCAGTTCTTC
CASSYTGTGVGYNEQFF
>TRBV10-3|TRBJ2-7|NA|NA
TGTGCCATCAGTGAAGGAGGGGTACCCTACGAGCAGTACTTC
CAISEGGVPYEQYF
>TRBV6-1|TRBJ1-1|NA|many
TGTGCCAGCAGTGATAGGGGTTTTGGTGAAGCTTTCTTT
CASSDRGFGEAFF
>TRBV2|TRBJ1-4|NA|many
TGTGCCAGCTCACCAGGGTCAACTAATGAAAAACTGTTTTTT
CASSPGSTNEKLFF
>TRBV19|TRBJ2-5|NA|NA
TGTGCCAGTAGAGGTAGTAGTGTGACCCAGTACTTC
CASRGSSVTQYF
>TRBV20-1|TRBJ2-1|TRBD2|many
TGCAGTGCTAGAGATCGGGGTAGCGGGAGGGGGTCCTACAATGAGCAGTTCTTC
CSARDRGSGRGSYNEQFF
>TRBV6-1|TRBJ1-3|NA|many
TGTGCCATCGCGAGGGGGTTGTATATTGCTGCTGGAAACACCATATATTTT
CAIARGLYIAAGNTIYF
>TRBV5-5|TRBJ2-1|NA|NA
TGTGCCAGCAGCATCCGGGACATCGGAATTGTGGATGAGCAGTTCTTC
CASSIRDIGIVDEQFF
>TRBV28|TRBJ2-1|NA|many
TGTGCCAGCAGTCCAACAGAAAATCCATACAATGAGCAGTTCTTC
CASSPTENPYNEQFF
>TRBV4-2|TRBJ1-4|NA|NA
TGTGCCAGCAGCCAAGGTGGACAAGCAACTAATGAAAAACTGTTTTTT
CASSQGGQATNEKLFF